These T cell receptor beta chains were read from a single sample in a study of T-cell memory formation after mild COVID-19. TCRdb processed the 5' RACE reads anew with MiXCR; each CDR3 protein has one entry. This table has roughly 610,000 distinct CDR3 sequences, around 15% appearing once. Material for sequencing was PBMCs or a T cell subset sorted from them (not recorded which). Every receptor here comes from an adult woman who had mild COVID-19 (a few samples of this study predate the infection). Cell type and time point are not known. Each CDR3 is given with its conserved first and last residue. A D gene is named only where the DNA matches it firmly. A clone size is listed for some rows: how often the clone was seen (once, few, many), or a class if it is expanded.

abundance: few
len: 14
j_gene: TRBJ1-5
d_gene: -
v_gene: TRBV5-1
CDR3aa: CASSLFPQNQPQHF
CDR3nt: TGCGCCAGCAGCTTGTTCCCCCAAAATCAGCCCCAGCATTTT

abundance: few
len: 17
j_gene: TRBJ2-1
d_gene: TRBD2
v_gene: TRBV7-8
CDR3aa: CASSEDLAGVPRNEQFF
CDR3nt: TGTGCCAGCAGCGAAGACCTAGCGGGAGTCCCCCGGAATGAGCAGTTCTTC

abundance: -
len: 14
j_gene: TRBJ1-2
d_gene: TRBD1
v_gene: TRBV9
CDR3aa: CASSVDRGASGYTF
CDR3nt: TGTGCCAGCAGCGTAGACAGGGGCGCCTCTGGCTACACCTTC

abundance: few
len: 16
j_gene: TRBJ2-3
d_gene: -
v_gene: TRBV6-1
CDR3aa: CASSEAYQRGTDTQYF
CDR3nt: TGTGCCAGCAGTGAAGCGTATCAGCGGGGCACAGATACGCAGTATTTT

abundance: -
len: 14
j_gene: TRBJ2-5
d_gene: -
v_gene: TRBV7-9
CDR3aa: CASSSGFEGETQYF
CDR3nt: TGTGCCAGCAGCTCTGGGTTCGAGGGGGAGACCCAGTACTTC

abundance: -
len: 15
j_gene: TRBJ2-1
d_gene: TRBD2
v_gene: TRBV15
CDR3aa: CATSRGGSGSNEQFF
CDR3nt: TGTGCCACCAGCAGAGGGGGTAGCGGGAGTAATGAGCAGTTCTTC

abundance: few
len: 13
j_gene: TRBJ2-7
d_gene: -
v_gene: TRBV6-1
CDR3aa: CASSWAIDWEQYF
CDR3nt: TGTGCCAGCAGTTGGGCTATTGACTGGGAGCAGTACTTC

abundance: -
len: 14
j_gene: TRBJ2-1
d_gene: -
v_gene: TRBV5-1
CDR3aa: CASSPGAREGEQFF
CDR3nt: TGCGCCAGCAGCCCCGGGGCTAGAGAGGGTGAGCAGTTCTTC

abundance: -
len: 15
j_gene: TRBJ1-5
d_gene: -
v_gene: TRBV19
CDR3aa: CASSIGASGVQPQHF
CDR3nt: TGTGCCAGTAGTATCGGTGCGTCAGGGGTTCAGCCCCAGCATTTT

abundance: many
len: 16
j_gene: TRBJ2-3
d_gene: -
v_gene: TRBV20-1
CDR3aa: CSASNRLTQGTDTQYF
CDR3nt: TGCAGTGCTAGTAACAGGCTTACCCAGGGCACAGATACGCAGTATTTT

abundance: many
len: 16
j_gene: TRBJ1-4
d_gene: TRBD1
v_gene: TRBV7-9
CDR3aa: CASSFPQGATNEKLFF
CDR3nt: TGTGCCAGCAGCTTCCCGCAGGGGGCAACTAATGAAAAACTGTTTTTT

abundance: few
len: 14
j_gene: TRBJ1-3
d_gene: -
v_gene: TRBV20-1
CDR3aa: CSARGSGSGNTIYF
CDR3nt: TGCAGTGCTAGAGGCAGCGGATCTGGAAACACCATATATTTT

abundance: -
len: 13
j_gene: TRBJ2-7
d_gene: -
v_gene: TRBV7-7
CDR3aa: CASSLGVNYEQYF
CDR3nt: TGTGCCAGCAGCTTAGGGGTCAACTACGAGCAGTACTTC

abundance: many
len: 15
j_gene: TRBJ2-1
d_gene: TRBD2
v_gene: TRBV4-3
CDR3aa: CASSWLAGEGNEQFF
CDR3nt: TGCGCCAGCAGCTGGCTAGCGGGAGAGGGCAATGAGCAGTTCTTC

abundance: once
len: 19
j_gene: TRBJ2-6
d_gene: TRBD2
v_gene: TRBV6-2/TRBV6-3
CDR3aa: CASSPRTSGSSFGANVLTF
CDR3nt: TGTGCCAGCAGTCCCCGGACTAGCGGGAGCTCGTTTGGGGCCAACGTCCTGACTTTC

abundance: -
len: 11
j_gene: TRBJ2-5
d_gene: -
v_gene: TRBV29-1
CDR3aa: CSVGQQETQYF
CDR3nt: TGCAGCGTTGGCCAGCAAGAGACCCAGTACTTC

abundance: -
len: 14
j_gene: TRBJ1-5
d_gene: -
v_gene: TRBV5-6
CDR3aa: CASSRRDWNQPQHF
CDR3nt: TGTGCCAGCAGCCGGAGGGACTGGAATCAGCCCCAGCATTTT

abundance: -
len: 15
j_gene: TRBJ1-1
d_gene: -
v_gene: TRBV24-1
CDR3aa: CATSGGREMNTEAFF
CDR3nt: TGTGCCACCAGTGGGGGCAGGGAAATGAACACTGAAGCTTTCTTT

abundance: -
len: 16
j_gene: TRBJ2-7
d_gene: TRBD1
v_gene: TRBV7-9
CDR3aa: CASSLVGGQGPYEQYF
CDR3nt: TGTGCCAGCAGCTTAGTCGGGGGACAGGGCCCCTACGAGCAGTACTTC

abundance: few
len: 15
j_gene: TRBJ2-1
d_gene: -
v_gene: TRBV3-1
CDR3aa: CASNRDGSSYNEQFF
CDR3nt: TGTGCCAGCAACCGCGACGGGAGCTCCTACAATGAGCAGTTCTTC

abundance: few
len: 16
j_gene: TRBJ1-2
d_gene: -
v_gene: TRBV9
CDR3aa: CASSVEWGDSNYGYTF
CDR3nt: TGTGCCAGCAGCGTAGAATGGGGGGACTCAAACTATGGCTACACCTTC

abundance: -
len: 14
j_gene: TRBJ2-3
d_gene: TRBD2
v_gene: TRBV20-1
CDR3aa: CSASRAGGTDTQYF
CDR3nt: TGCAGTGCTAGTCGAGCGGGGGGAACAGATACGCAGTATTTT

abundance: -
len: 14
j_gene: TRBJ2-7
d_gene: TRBD1
v_gene: TRBV20-1
CDR3aa: CSACTRDRAYEQYF
CDR3nt: TGCAGTGCTTGCACCCGGGACAGGGCCTACGAGCAGTACTTC